The source of this TCR beta chain is a study of T cells expressing NK-cell markers. As for the study in general: CD3+CD56+NKG2C+, CD3+CD56+NKG2C- and CD3+CD56-NKG2C+ T cells, once sorted, supplied the TCR beta repertoires. The study's findings and limits: NKG2C+ dominant clonotypes from a handful of donors made up about 1.0-7.0% of CD8+ T cells. Nothing established the HCMV specificity of expanded NKG2C+ T cell clones.

The CDR3 consists of 14 residues. Germline V lookup: CDR1 GTSNPN, CDR2 SVGIG (reference sequence). Concerning this clonotype: What it recognizes is unknown.

TCRdb processed the 5' RACE reads again and assigns one entry to each CDR3 protein, with no DNA. The sample is made up of 500,000 to 700,000 distinct CDR3 sequences, and the top ten hold roughly 3.5% of it. Sequences were obtained from blood T cells: a sorted CD56 or NKG2C T cell subset, CD4+ or CD8+ T cells, or bulk PBMC T cells (not recorded which). This clonotype was sampled from a man between 18 and 35 years old in good health. This chain joins TRBV30 and TRBJ2-1; TCRdb's D call, TRBD2, is unchecked because there is no DNA. The chain's CDR3 is CAWSAGTRTNEQFF. Using reference TRBV30 and TRBJ2-1 for the parts outside the CDR3, the full variable domain is SQTIHQWPATLVQPVGSPLSLECTVEGTSNPNLYWYRQAAGRGLQLLFYSVGIGQISSEVPQNLSASRPQDRQFILSSKKLLLSDSGFYLCAWSAGTRTNEQFFGPGTRLTVL.